This T cell receptor beta chain was found in a study of blood T cell repertoires in COVID-19. Study details: From T cells, B-cell-depleted T cells, or PBMCs came the material, which was cDNA or gDNA.

Sequenced by immunoSEQ multiplex PCR; TCRdb stores in-frame clones only, minus some. The table records about 170,000 clones, just under 85% of them present only once. Material: peripheral blood. The source is an elderly woman with COVID-19, enrolled during active disease.

The CDR3 nucleotides are TGTGCCAGCAGCTCGGCGGGTGCCTATGGCTACACCTTC. Encoded protein: CASSSAGAYGYTF. The chain uses TRBV13 and TRBJ1-2, with D uncertain. V was trimmed by 4 bases and J by 4 bases, leaving 10 bases between them. Germline V gene data show CDR1 as PRHDT and CDR2 as FYEKMQ (reference sequence). CDR3 length equals 13 residues. The variable domain in full, with the rest retrieved from reference TRBV13 and TRBJ1-2, is AAGVIQSPRHLIKEKRETATLKCYPIPRHDTVYWYQQGPGQDPQFLISFYEKMQSDKGSIPDRFSAQQFSDYHSELNMSSLELGDSALYFCASSSAGAYGYTFGSGTRLTVV.